The 25 T cell receptor beta chains in this list originate from one sample, sequenced in a study of CD8 T cells in Susac syndrome (dated by TCRdb to between 2017 and 2020). Library creation used the immunoSEQ multiplex PCR assay. RNA was extracted using the RNeasy kit, and roughly 0.45 to 1 microgram was reverse transcribed with random hexamers. TCRdb ran its own pipeline on the public reads, namely fastp trimming at Q25 and MiXCR clone calling, and kept in-frame beta chains. Identical CDR3 protein sequences are pooled into one entry, listed with their most common genes and DNA. For this sample the table gives about 300,000 distinct CDR3 sequences, of which approximately 85% were detected only once. Together, the top ten hold approximately 0.2% of the sample. Sequencing was carried out using CD8+ T cells from PBMCs. These receptors all stem from a human donor with multiple sclerosis.

The rearrangement uses TRBV27 and TRBJ1-5, with D possibly matching TRBD1 (6 bases). The germline V gene encodes CDR1 MNHEY and CDR2 SMNVEV (reference sequence). The CDR3 totals 14 residues. Trimming took off 6 bases at V and 7 bases at J, with 16 bases between the two ends. The CDR3 sequence: CASSVTGREQPQHF. As DNA, the CDR3 is TGTGCCAGCAGCGTTACAGGGAGGGAACAGCCCCAGCATTTT.

The chain joins TRBV6-2 or TRBV6-3 to TRBJ2-1; 10 bases line up with TRBD2. CDR3 length: 15 amino acids. With 6 bases clipped from V and 3 bases from J, the junction kept 5 bases outside the gene matches. CDR1 and CDR2 from the germline V gene are MNHEY and SVGEGT. The CDR3 nucleotides are TGTGCCAGCAGGAAACTAGCGGGGATCTACAATGAGCAGTTCTTC. Its protein is CASRKLAGIYNEQFF.

The chain carries TRBV12-3 or TRBV12-4 and TRBJ2-1, with D possibly being TRBD1 (6 bases). V was pared by 5 bases and J by 2 bases, with 13 bases between. The CDR3 consists of 15 residues. Written as DNA, the CDR3 is TGTGCCAGCAGTACTCGGGACACAACCTACAATGAGCAGTTCTTC. Its translation: CASSTRDTTYNEQFF.

The chain links TRBV5-4 to TRBJ2-7; D may be TRBD1 (6 bases). V lost 5 bases to trimming and J lost 3 bases, with 21 bases between them. The CDR3 length is 16 residues. Germline CDR1 is SGHNT and CDR2 is YYREEE (reference sequence). DNA of the CDR3: TGTGCCAGCAGTGAAATGATAGGACAGAACCACTACGAGCAGTACTTC. Translation gives CASSEMIGQNHYEQYF.

The chain employs TRBV28 and TRBJ2-2; D possibly corresponds to TRBD2 (5 bases). Germline assignment: CDR1 MDHEN and CDR2 SYDVKM. Trimming took off 1 base at V and 4 bases at J, with 7 bases between the two ends. There are 14 residues in the CDR3. CDR3 coding DNA: TGTGCCAGCAGTTTATCGGGGTCCACCGGGGAGCTGTTTTTT. It is translated as CASSLSGSTGELFF.

The J gene is TRBJ2-7, the V gene TRBV4-2; TRBD2 agrees at 9 bases. In germline, CDR1 is LGHNA, CDR2 YNFKEQ. The CDR3 contains 17 residues. J was trimmed by 2 bases and V by 0 bases; bases with no gene match: 8. The DNA for the CDR3 is TGTGCCAGCAGCCAAGATCCGCGGGAGGGCCCCCCCTACGAGCAGTACTTC. This codes for CASSQDPREGPPYEQYF.

This clonotype was detected once. The chain recombines TRBV12-3 or TRBV12-4 with TRBJ2-2, with D perhaps matching TRBD2 (6 bases). Trimming pared 5 bases from V and 5 bases from J, leaving 21 bases between. The CDR3 has 17 amino acids. The CDR3 reads CASSPSREKGITGELFF. The CDR3, as DNA: TGTGCCAGCAGTCCGAGTCGGGAGAAGGGGATAACCGGGGAGCTGTTTTTT.

This chain joins TRBV15 and TRBJ1-1; D gene ambiguous. Germline CDR1 reads LNHNV; CDR2 reads YYDKDF (reference sequence). The germline V and J ends were trimmed by 0 bases and 6 bases, with 11 bases remaining between them. The CDR3 totals 14 residues. CDR3 DNA sequence: TGTGCCACCAGCAGAGATTCCGGTACAGCTGAAGCTTTCTTT. Protein sequence: CATSRDSGTAEAFF.

The gene calls are TRBV29-1 and TRBJ2-1; no definite D call. Trimming took 3 bases from V and 2 from J, leaving 11 bases between them. The V gene's germline CDR1 is SQVTM and CDR2 ANQGSEA. CDR3 size: 14 residues. The CDR3 DNA follows: TGCAGCGTTGAGTCACGGCTCACCTACAATGAGCAGTTCTTC. Its translation: CSVESRLTYNEQFF.

This rearrangement joins TRBV27 to TRBJ1-2, with D maybe TRBD1 (5 bases). Trimming took off 2 bases at V and 6 bases at J, with 13 bases between the two ends. This CDR3 has 14 amino acids. Germline V gene lookup returns CDR1 MNHEY and CDR2 SMNVEV (reference sequence). The CDR3 loop is CASSLGRDGNGYTF. DNA for the CDR3: TGTGCCAGCAGTTTAGGCCGGGACGGGAATGGCTACACCTTC.

The chain uses TRBV24-1 and TRBJ2-1; maybe TRBD2 (6 bases). Trimming removed 0 bases at V and 5 bases at J, with 7 bases between. The germline gives CDR1 KGHDR, CDR2 SFDVKD. The CDR3 totals 14 residues. Here the CDR3 DNA reads TGTGCCACCAGTGATTTGCCGGGAGACAATGAGCAGTTCTTC. This sequence encodes CATSDLPGDNEQFF.

This chain links TRBV6-5 with TRBJ2-7; no reliable D call. V was pared by 5 bases and J by 3 bases, with 14 bases between. Germline V gene data show CDR1 as MNHEY and CDR2 as SVGAGI. The CDR3 contains 14 residues. The CDR3 is CASSMTASGYEQYF. In DNA, the CDR3 is TGTGCCAGCAGTATGACTGCATCGGGCTACGAGCAGTACTTC.

The chain carries TRBV7-9 and TRBJ2-7, with 7 positions matching TRBD1. Germline values: CDR1 SEHNR, CDR2 FQNEAQ (reference sequence). The CDR3 runs 14 residues. After removal of 5 bases from V and 1 base from J, the junction contained 5 bases not matched to a gene. The CDR3 region is CASSPTGKSYEQYF. In nucleotides, the CDR3 is TGTGCCAGCAGCCCGACAGGGAAATCCTACGAGCAGTACTTC.

The rearrangement joins TRBV6-2 or TRBV6-3 to TRBJ2-7; TRBD2 is a possible D gene (6 bases). The CDR3 sequence is 14 residues long. The germline CDR1 and CDR2 sequences are MNHEY and SVGEGT. Trimming removed 7 bases at V and 0 bases at J, with 13 bases between. CDR3 loop: CASNLEDYSYEQYF. In DNA form, the CDR3 reads TGTGCCAGCAACCTTGAGGACTACTCCTACGAGCAGTACTTC.

The chain has TRBV27 and TRBJ2-1; D may be TRBD2 (6 bases). Germline V gene sequence: CDR1 MNHEY, CDR2 SMNVEV (reference sequence). V dropped 5 bases and J dropped 10 bases, with 15 bases sitting between them. The length of the CDR3 is 13 residues. The CDR3 sequence: CASSLSGAGEQFF. Written as DNA, the CDR3 is TGTGCCAGCAGTCTCTCGGGAGCGGGCGAGCAGTTCTTC.

V is TRBV7-8 and J is TRBJ1-1; no firm D call. The V end was cut by 5 bases, the J end by 3 bases, with 16 bases between. Germline V lookup: CDR1 SGHVS, CDR2 FQNEAQ. The CDR3 sequence is 15 residues long. CDR3 sequence: CASSPDIPGDTEAFF. Here the CDR3 DNA reads TGTGCCAGCAGCCCCGACATTCCCGGCGACACTGAAGCTTTCTTT.

The gene calls are TRBV6-5 and TRBJ2-2; no clear D. The germline V and J ends were trimmed by 6 bases and 0 bases, with 11 bases remaining between them. Germline lookup yields CDR1 MNHEY and CDR2 SVGAGI. This CDR3 region has 15 residues. The CDR3 coding sequence is TGTGCCAGCAGCCCCCATCGGGCGAACACCGGGGAGCTGTTTTTT. Amino acid sequence: CASSPHRANTGELFF.

The chain carries TRBV27 and TRBJ2-7, with D tentatively TRBD1 or TRBD2 (7 bases each). This CDR3 contains 15 residues. V dropped 5 bases and J dropped 7 bases, with 21 bases sitting between them. Germline CDR1 reads MNHEY; CDR2 reads SMNVEV (reference sequence). The CDR3 region is CASSIRQGGFLEQYF. Written as DNA, the CDR3 is TGTGCCAGCAGTATCCGACAGGGAGGGTTTCTGGAGCAGTACTTC.

The chain carries TRBV9 and TRBJ2-2; no firm D call. The germline CDR1 and CDR2 sequences are SGDLS and YYNGEE. This CDR3 is 13 amino acids long. V was shortened by 6 bases and J by 6 bases, with 12 bases between the two germline ends. This CDR3 reads CASTPWGSGELFF. In DNA form, the CDR3 reads TGTGCCAGCACCCCGTGGGGTTCCGGGGAGCTGTTTTTT.

The CDR3 coding sequence is TGCAGCGTTCAGCGGGAGGCCTATGAGCAGTTCTTC. This sequence encodes CSVQREAYEQFF. This chain joins TRBV29-1 and TRBJ2-1; TRBD2 matches at 9 bases. CDR1 is SQVTM and CDR2 is ANQGSEA in the germline V gene. This CDR3 comprises 12 residues. Trimming removed 5 bases from V and 8 bases from J; junction bases left unmatched: 4.

V is TRBV28 and J is TRBJ1-1; D unresolved. This CDR3 is built from 14 residues. The V end lost 2 bases, the J end lost 4 bases, and 11 bases lay between the germline ends. Germline V gene lookup returns CDR1 MDHEN and CDR2 SYDVKM. The CDR3 DNA reads as TGTGCCAGCAGTTTACCTGGGTATGGCACTGAAGCTTTCTTT. Its protein product is CASSLPGYGTEAFF.

The chain couples TRBV7-6 to TRBJ2-3; perhaps TRBD1 as D (5 bases). V lost 4 bases and J lost 2, with 10 bases in between. CDR3 length: 14 residues. The germline V gene encodes CDR1 SGHVS and CDR2 FNYEAQ. CDR3 loop: CASSSRQTTDTQYF. For the CDR3, the DNA is TGTGCCAGCAGCTCCCGACAGACCACAGATACGCAGTATTTT. Together with reference TRBV7-6 and TRBJ2-3, the CDR3 gives the full variable domain: GAGVSQSPRYKVTKRGQDVALRCDPISGHVSLYWYRQALGQGPEFLTYFNYEAQQDKSGLPNDRFSAERPEGSISTLTIQRTEQRDSAMYRCASSSRQTTDTQYFGPGTRLTVL.

J is TRBJ2-7 and V is TRBV19; 7 nucleotides agree with TRBD1. The CDR3 consists of 14 residues. Germline values: CDR1 LNHDA, CDR2 SQIVND (reference sequence). J lost 3 bases, V lost 3 bases, and 5 bases had no gene match. DNA for the CDR3: TGTGCCAGTAGTATCCAGGGGGTTGGCTACGAGCAGTACTTC. Translation: CASSIQGVGYEQYF.

This chain uses TRBV13 with TRBJ2-1, with 15 nucleotides matching TRBD2. Germline V gene data show CDR1 as PRHDT and CDR2 as FYEKMQ (reference sequence). This CDR3 comprises 17 residues. With V trimmed by 4 bases and J by 8 bases, 9 bases remained unmatched. The CDR3 sequence is CASSSIGLAGGSHEQFF. Written as DNA, the CDR3 is TGTGCCAGCAGCTCTATAGGACTAGCGGGAGGGTCACATGAGCAGTTCTTC.

This chain joins TRBV5-1 and TRBJ2-5; 13 bases align to TRBD2. Germline CDR1 and CDR2: SGHRS and YFSETQ. This CDR3 has 16 residues. Trimming removed 4 bases from V and 5 bases from J; junction bases left unmatched: 8. The CDR3 is CASSLRTSGRVETQYF. As DNA, the CDR3 is TGCGCCAGCAGCCTTCGGACTAGCGGGAGAGTCGAGACCCAGTACTTC.